The 2 T cell receptor beta chains in this list originate from one sample, sequenced in a study of T cell repertoires in cytomegalovirus infection. TCRdb re-called the reads through MiXCR, storing one row per CDR3 protein. The sample lists about 160,000 distinct CDR3 sequences, about 20% occurring once. These receptors are not linked to any known antigen. The starting material was CD8+ T cells from cultured PBMCs, obtained from culture after CMV antigen stimulation. Receptor source: a human donor in good health (CMV status not recorded). Some clones in this sample may be carry-over from other donors' samples.

This chain links TRBV7-2 with TRBJ2-7; either TRBD1 or TRBD2 may supply D (5 bases each). The CDR3 spans 16 residues. Trimming took off 4 bases at V and 4 bases at J, with 20 bases between the two ends. Germline lookup yields CDR1 SGHTA and CDR2 FQGNSA. The CDR3 loop reads CASSSSLPRDVYEQYF. The CDR3 DNA reads TGTGCCAGCAGCTCCAGCCTGCCCCGGGACGTTTACGAGCAGTACTTC.

This clonotype has more than one count but fewer than ten. V gene TRBV7-9 combines with J gene TRBJ1-1, with 9 bases that match TRBD1. This CDR3 region has 15 residues. CDR1 is SEHNR, CDR2 FQNEAQ, per germline (reference sequence). Losses at the gene ends were 6 bases for V and 6 bases for J; bases not matched to a gene: 11. The chain's CDR3 is CASRVSGTGRPEAFF. DNA for the CDR3: TGTGCCAGCAGAGTCTCCGGGACAGGGCGTCCTGAAGCTTTCTTT.